The 32 T cell receptor beta chains below all came from one sample that was sequenced in a study of identical twins' blood T cells. TCRdb re-analysed the 5' RACE reads in MiXCR, keeping a single row per CDR3 protein. The sample has fewer than 450,000 distinct CDR3 sequences, about 28% seen once. Sequenced input: PBMCs. The receptors shown here come from a woman aged 18-49 years in good health.

The V and J genes are TRBV20-1 and TRBJ2-7; 7 bases agree with TRBD1. This CDR3 is built from 13 residues. Germline-derived CDR1 and CDR2 are DFQATT and SNEGSKA (reference sequence). Trimming removed 6 bases from V and 5 bases from J; junction bases left unmatched: 10. This CDR3 is CSARMTGRDEQYF. CDR3 nucleotide sequence: TGCAGTGCCCGGATGACAGGGCGGGACGAGCAGTACTTC.

On this clonotype itself: A much larger clone lies a single base off, so this may be a read error. The gene calls are TRBV6-2 or TRBV6-3 and TRBJ2-1; the D is unclear. The germline gives CDR1 MNHEY, CDR2 SVGEGT. CDR3 length: 14 residues. The CDR3 loop is CACSSSSSYNEQFF. The CDR3 DNA follows: TGTGCCTGCAGTAGCTCGAGCTCCTACAATGAGCAGTTCTTC.

The table lists this clonotype with a few counts. The gene calls are TRBV7-9 and TRBJ2-3, with 12 bases that match TRBD2. The germline gives CDR1 SEHNR, CDR2 FQNEAQ (reference sequence). The CDR3 totals 16 residues. J lost 3 bases, V lost 4 bases, and 5 bases had no gene match. CDR3 coding DNA: TGTGCCAGCAGCTCGACTAGCGGGAGTCTGACAGATACGCAGTATTTT. It translates to CASSSTSGSLTDTQYF. Drawing the rest from reference TRBV7-9 and TRBJ2-3, the complete variable domain is DTGVSQNPRHKITKRGQNVTFRCDPISEHNRLYWYRQTLGQGPEFLTYFQNEAQLEKSRLLSDRFSAERPKGSFSTLEIQRTEQGDSAMYLCASSSTSGSLTDTQYFGPGTRLTVL.

In the case of this clonotype: It may be a read error: a sequence one base away is much more abundant. The chain carries TRBV6-5 and TRBJ1-6; 9 bases agree with TRBD1. The germline CDR1 and CDR2 sequences are MNHEY and SVGAGI. The CDR3 runs to 15 residues. CDR3 sequence (DNA): TGTTCCAGCAGTTACTCGGACAGGGGCGGGTCACCCCTCCACTTT. This gives the protein CSSSYSDRGGSPLHF.

Concerning this clonotype: Germline is not matched at one junction end, which may reflect a read error. The chain uses TRBV24-1 and TRBJ1-2; D not resolved. CDR1 and CDR2 from the germline V gene are KGHDR and SFDVKD. The CDR3 loop spans 14 amino acids. The CDR3 protein is CATSDPWSNYGCTF. The CDR3 DNA reads as TGTGCCACCAGTGATCCTTGGAGTAACTATGGCTGCACCTTC.

This clonotype was found a few times. This rearrangement joins TRBV9 to TRBJ1-5; no reliable D call. Germline V CDR1 and CDR2: SGDLS, YYNGEE. Trimming pared 5 bases from V and 4 bases from J, leaving 10 bases between. The CDR3 is 13 residues long. The CDR3 loop is CASSRFGNQPQHF. CDR3 DNA sequence: TGTGCCAGCAGTCGGTTTGGGAATCAGCCCCAGCATTTT. Using reference TRBV9 and TRBJ1-5 for the parts outside the CDR3, the full variable domain is DSGVTQTPKHLITATGQRVTLRCSPRSGDLSVYWYQQSLDQGLQFLIQYYNGEERAKGNILERFSAQQFPDLHSELNLSSLELGDSALYFCASSRFGNQPQHFGDGTRLSIL.

This clonotype has only a few counts. The rearrangement uses TRBV11-2 and TRBJ2-7; TRBD2 is a possible D gene (5 bases). This CDR3 is built from 15 residues. Germline V gives CDR1 SGHAT, CDR2 FQNNGV. Trimming left V 5 bases short and J 4 bases short, with 18 bases between. The DNA for the CDR3 is TGTGCCAGCAGCGAGGACCCGGGATCATTTTACGAGCAGTACTTC. Translating it yields CASSEDPGSFYEQYF.

The chain joins TRBV7-8 to TRBJ1-1; 7 nucleotides match TRBD1. The CDR3 length is 14 residues. J gave up 7 bases and V 2 bases, and 7 bases lay outside the gene matches. The germline V gene has CDR1 SGHVS and CDR2 FQNEAQ. The CDR3 protein is CASSLQTGENEAFF. CDR3 coding DNA: TGTGCCAGCAGCTTACAAACAGGGGAAAATGAAGCTTTCTTT.

This clonotype was detected ten times or more. This rearrangement joins TRBV27 to TRBJ2-3; 8 bases fit TRBD1. V trimming: 4 bases; J trimming: 0 bases; junction bases outside the gene matches: 6. This CDR3 spans 16 amino acids. Germline V gene data show CDR1 as MNHEY and CDR2 as SMNVEV (reference sequence). CDR3 amino acids: CASSSPTGASTDTQYF. In nucleotides, the CDR3 is TGTGCCAGCAGTTCGCCGACAGGGGCTAGCACAGATACGCAGTATTTT.

Regarding this clonotype: A much more abundant neighbour one base away suggests this may be a read error. This rearrangement joins TRBV29-1 to TRBJ1-6; 7 nucleotides align to TRBD1. Germline CDR1 is SQVTM and CDR2 is ANQGSEA. V lost 5 bases to trimming and J lost 9 bases; unmatched junction nucleotides: 13. The CDR3 consists of 15 residues. CDR3: CSVSTGKELRSPLHF. The CDR3 bases are TGCAGCGTTTCGACAGGGAAGGAGTTACGTTCACCCCTCCACTTT.

The V gene is TRBV5-6, the J gene TRBJ2-2; 9 bases agree with TRBD1. The CDR3 loop spans 15 amino acids. Germline V gives CDR1 SGHDT, CDR2 YYEEEE. V dropped 2 bases and J dropped 6; count of bases not matched to a gene: 5. CDR3 amino acids: CASSFYRGRAGELFF. The CDR3 DNA reads TGTGCCAGCAGCTTCTACAGGGGGCGCGCCGGGGAGCTGTTTTTT.

The V and J genes are TRBV20-1 and TRBJ2-1, with 10 bases aligning to TRBD2. The CDR3 is made up of 15 amino acids. Germline CDR1 is DFQATT and CDR2 is SNEGSKA (reference sequence). The trim removed 3 bases at V and 3 bases at J, leaving 5 bases unmatched. This CDR3 reads CSASLAGDLYNEQFF. The CDR3 DNA follows: TGCAGTGCTAGCCTAGCGGGGGACCTCTACAATGAGCAGTTCTTC.

J is TRBJ1-2 and V is TRBV19; D perhaps matches TRBD1 (6 bases). Germline V lookup: CDR1 LNHDA, CDR2 SQIVND (reference sequence). Trimming cost V 6 bases and J 8 bases, with 16 bases left between them. The CDR3 consists of 13 residues. CDR3 protein: CASRPRTAGGYTF. The CDR3 DNA reads as TGTGCCAGTAGACCCCGGACAGCGGGCGGCTACACCTTC.

This clonotype was seen ten or more times. The V call is TRBV18, the J call TRBJ1-4; no reliable D call. This CDR3 is built from 16 residues. Trimming removed 6 bases from V and 0 bases from J, with 14 bases in between. The V gene's germline CDR1 is KGHSH and CDR2 LQKENI. The CDR3 sequence: CASSREQVATNEKLFF. CDR3 DNA sequence: TGTGCCAGCTCCCGAGAGCAGGTTGCAACTAATGAAAAACTGTTTTTT.

CDR3 nucleotide sequence: TGCGCCAGCAGCACCCGGACAGAGTACGAGCAGTACTTC. It encodes CASSTRTEYEQYF. This sequence joins TRBV5-1 and TRBJ2-7; a weak D match, TRBD1 (6 bases). The germline gives CDR1 SGHRS, CDR2 YFSETQ. This CDR3 is 13 amino acids long. Trimming shortened V by 4 bases and J by 4 bases, and 12 bases separated the two germline ends.

The chain recombines TRBV4-3 with TRBJ1-2; D not certain. V was shortened by 2 bases and J by 8 bases, with 12 bases between the two germline ends. The germline CDR1 and CDR2 sequences are LGHNA and YSLEER. CDR3 length: 13 residues. The CDR3, as DNA: TGCGCCAGCAGCCAACAATTAAACAGCGGCTACACCTTC. It encodes CASSQQLNSGYTF.

The rearrangement uses TRBV24-1 and TRBJ2-1, with TRBD1 identical over 7 bases. V trimming: 4 bases; J trimming: 2 bases; junction bases outside the gene matches: 7. Looked up from germline, CDR1 is KGHDR and CDR2 is SFDVKD. The CDR3 length is 16 residues. The CDR3 nucleotides read TGTGCCACCAGTGAAACCGGGACAGCTGCCTACAATGAGCAGTTCTTC. Protein sequence: CATSETGTAAYNEQFF.

The rearrangement joins TRBV29-1 to TRBJ1-6; D gene ambiguous. Germline assignment: CDR1 SQVTM and CDR2 ANQGSEA. The CDR3 has 13 amino acids. V was shortened by 8 bases and J by 5 bases, with 13 bases between the two germline ends. The CDR3 loop is CSIGFADNSPLHF. In nucleotides, the CDR3 is TGCAGCATTGGTTTTGCAGATAATTCACCCCTCCACTTT.

With respect to this clonotype: A much larger clone sits a single nucleotide away, making a read error possible. V usage is TRBV5-6 and J usage is TRBJ2-1; 7 nucleotides match TRBD2. CDR1 and CDR2 (germline): SGHDT, YYEEEE. The CDR3 has 15 residues. In DNA form, the CDR3 reads TGTGCCTGCAGCTTGTGGGGGGGAGCCAAATATGAGCAGTTCTTC. Residues: CACSLWGGAKYEQFF.

This clonotype was detected many times. The CDR3: CASSLGTGGGYTF. The CDR3 DNA follows: TGTGCCAGCAGTTTGGGGACAGGGGGTGGCTACACCTTC. J is TRBJ1-2 and V is TRBV6-5; 11 bases align to TRBD1. This CDR3 comprises 13 residues. Germline trimming cut 4 bases from V and 7 bases from J; bases unmatched to any gene: 2. CDR1 MNHEY and CDR2 SVGAGI come from the germline V gene.

DNA for the CDR3: TGTGCCAGCAGCTTAGGTTCCCAAGCGGCTTTCTTT. Translation gives CASSLGSQAAFF. This chain links TRBV7-8 with TRBJ1-1; D not certain. Trimming pared 1 base from V and 11 bases from J, leaving 11 bases between. This CDR3 is 12 amino acids long. Germline CDR1 is SGHVS and CDR2 is FQNEAQ. The entire variable domain, with the rest obtained from reference TRBV7-8 and TRBJ1-1, is as follows: GAGVSQSPRYKVAKRGQDVALRCDPISGHVSLFWYQQALGQGPEFLTYFQNEAQLDKSGLPSDRFFAERPEGSVSTLKIQRTQQEDSAVYLCASSLGSQAAFFGQGTRLTVV.

This clonotype was seen a few times. The chain combines TRBV20-1 with TRBJ1-2; the D gene is possibly TRBD1 (6 bases). Germline CDR1 reads DFQATT; CDR2 reads SNEGSKA (reference sequence). The CDR3 length is 13 residues. The V end was cut by 0 bases, the J end by 7 bases, with 12 bases between. Here the CDR3 DNA reads TGCAGTGCTAGAGAGCAGGGGCAGGTTGGCTACACCTTC. Its protein is CSAREQGQVGYTF.

The table lists this clonotype with a few counts. The chain couples TRBV2 to TRBJ1-3, with D hard to call. The CDR3 has 12 residues. CDR1 is SNHLY, CDR2 FYNNEI, per germline. V shed 1 base and J shed 6 bases, with 4 bases lying between them. The CDR3 DNA reads as TGTGCCAGCAGTGAAGGCCCAAACACCATATATTTT. Its translation is CASSEGPNTIYF.

This chain joins TRBV18 and TRBJ1-2, with 8 bases that match TRBD1. With V trimmed by 2 bases and J by 8 bases, 19 bases remained unmatched. This CDR3 has 18 amino acids. Germline V CDR1 and CDR2: KGHSH, LQKENI. CDR3 amino acids: CASSPRHSGRWTGIGYTF. The DNA of the CDR3 is TGTGCCAGCTCACCAAGGCATTCGGGGAGATGGACAGGGATCGGCTACACCTTC. Full variable domain (rest looked up from reference TRBV18 and TRBJ1-2): NAGVMQNPRHLVRRRGQEARLRCSPMKGHSHVYWYRQLPEEGLKFMVYLQKENIIDESGMPKERFSAEFPKEGPSILRIQQVVRGDSAAYFCASSPRHSGRWTGIGYTFGSGTRLTVV.

This clonotype showed up just once. Being one base from a much bigger clone, this may be a read error. The chain is built from TRBV29-1 and TRBJ1-2; the D gene is possibly TRBD1 (5 bases). CDR1 and CDR2 from the germline V gene are SQVTM and ANQGSEA. The CDR3 consists of 12 residues. This chain's CDR3 is CSVRDHRYGHTF. The CDR3 DNA follows: TGCAGCGTGCGGGACCACCGCTATGGCCACACCTTC.

A word on this clonotype: Being one base from a much bigger clone, this may be a read error. This chain connects TRBV28 to TRBJ1-2; D not certain. CDR1 is MDHEN, CDR2 SYDVKM, per germline. The CDR3 length is 13 residues. This CDR3 reads CSSSLDGLYGYTF. In DNA, the CDR3 is TGTTCCAGCAGCCTTGACGGACTCTATGGCTACACCTTC.

The rearrangement joins TRBV10-3 to TRBJ1-4, with D tentatively TRBD1 (5 bases). Trimming shortened V by 3 bases and J by 0 bases, and 8 bases separated the two germline ends. The CDR3 contains 15 residues. Per the germline V gene, CDR1 is ENHRY and CDR2 is SYGVKD. The CDR3 loop reads CAISDQGATNEKLFF. The DNA of the CDR3 is TGTGCCATCAGTGACCAGGGAGCAACTAATGAAAAACTGTTTTTT.

In the case of this clonotype: A much larger clone lies one base from this, so it may be a read error. The J gene is TRBJ2-3, the V gene TRBV29-1, with a possible D match to TRBD2 (5 bases). CDR1 SQVTM and CDR2 ANQGSEA come from the germline V gene. The CDR3 contains 12 residues. The DNA for the CDR3 is TGCAGCGTTGGCGGGTATTCAGATACGAAGTATTTT. The encoded protein is CSVGGYSDTKYF.

The V gene is TRBV20-1, the J gene TRBJ2-2, with 7 bases that match TRBD2. V dropped 6 bases and J dropped 6; count of bases not matched to a gene: 10. Germline assignment: CDR1 DFQATT and CDR2 SNEGSKA (reference sequence). This CDR3 region has 14 residues. CDR3 region: CSAQGVLAAGELFF. CDR3 bases: TGCAGTGCCCAAGGGGTCCTAGCGGCCGGGGAGCTGTTTTTT.

The V call is TRBV11-3, the J call TRBJ1-2; no clear D. V was shortened by 7 bases and J by 7 bases, with 10 bases between the two germline ends. The CDR3 contains 11 residues. The germline V gene has CDR1 SGHNT and CDR2 YENEEA. The CDR3 DNA reads TGTGCCAGCACTCGCCCCGGTGGCTACACCTTC. Encoded protein: CASTRPGGYTF. Complete variable domain (other parts from reference TRBV11-3 and TRBJ1-2): EAGVVQSPRYKIIEKKQPVAFWCNPISGHNTLYWYLQNLGQGPELLIRYENEEAVDDSQLPKDRFSAERLKGVDSTLKIQPAELGDSAVYLCASTRPGGYTFGSGTRLTVV.

This clonotype was detected only a few times. The rearrangement uses TRBV3-1 and TRBJ1-1; D is ambiguous. Germline V gene data show CDR1 as LGHDT and CDR2 as YNNKEL (reference sequence). The V end lost 4 bases, the J end lost 1 base, and 10 bases lay between the germline ends. The CDR3 is made up of 14 amino acids. The CDR3, as DNA: TGTGCCAGCAGCCGCCGGACGCGGAACACTGAAGCTTTCTTT. Amino acids: CASSRRTRNTEAFF. Filled out from reference TRBV3-1 and TRBJ1-1, the complete variable domain reads DTAVSQTPKYLVTQMGNDKSIKCEQNLGHDTMYWYKQDSKKFLKIMFSYNNKELIINETVPNRFSPKSPDKAHLNLHINSLELGDSAVYFCASSRRTRNTEAFFGQGTRLTVV.

This chain links TRBV20-1 with TRBJ2-1; 14 bases are a match to TRBD2. Per germline, CDR1 DFQATT and CDR2 SNEGSKA (reference sequence). The CDR3 is 13 amino acids. The CDR3 loop reads CKTGTSGGNEQFF. The CDR3 DNA sequence: TGCAAAACCGGGACTAGCGGGGGTAATGAGCAGTTCTTC.